The 30 T cell receptor beta chains given below trace back to one sample, sequenced in a study of OX40 agonist ivuxolimab in advanced cancers. The assay was immunoSEQ multiplex PCR, and TCRdb's table has in-frame clones only and misses some. The sample lists 50,000 to 70,000 clones; 80% to 85% were seen once. The specimen comprised CD4+ or CD8+ T cells sorted from blood, sampled in a trial of the OX40 agonist ivuxolimab. These receptor sequences come from an adult with an advanced solid tumor such as melanoma, head and neck, liver or kidney cancer.

The genes are TRBV6-1 and TRBJ1-1; TRBD1 might be the D (5 bases). The CDR3 has 15 residues. Per germline, CDR1 MNHNS and CDR2 SASEGT. The V end lost 1 base, the J end lost 1 base, and 10 bases lay between the germline ends. CDR3 sequence reads: CASSEEGRGNTEAFF. The CDR3 DNA reads TGTGCCAGCAGTGAAGAAGGGAGGGGGAACACTGAAGCTTTCTTT.

This clone was recorded only once. This chain uses TRBV5-1 with TRBJ2-5, with D possibly TRBD1 on 5 matching bases. The DNA end is a closer match to TRBJ2-7, so the J assignment may be wrong. The CDR3 has 14 amino acids. Germline CDR1 is SGHRS and CDR2 is YFSETQ. CDR3 nucleotides: TGCGCCAGCAGCTTGGAGGGGCCGCGAGACGAGCAGTACTTC. It is translated as CASSLEGPRDEQYF.

This chain joins TRBV30 and TRBJ2-1, with D possibly TRBD1 on 6 matching bases. The CDR3 totals 15 residues. Germline V gene data show CDR1 as GTSNPN and CDR2 as SVGIG (reference sequence). The V gene lost 3 bases and the J gene lost 7 bases, with 19 bases spanning the gap. CDR3 coding DNA: TGTGCCTGGAGCCAACCACTCAAAACAGGGAATGAGCAGTTCTTC. This translates into CAWSQPLKTGNEQFF.

CDR3 sequence: CASSVGGVGEKLFF. DNA of the CDR3: TGTGCCAGCAGCGTAGGGGGGGTCGGTGAAAAACTGTTTTTT. The V and J genes are TRBV9 and TRBJ1-4; possible D gene TRBD1, 5 bases. From germline, CDR1 is SGDLS and CDR2 YYNGEE. Trimming took off 0 bases at V and 7 bases at J, with 10 bases between the two ends. The CDR3 sequence is 14 residues long.

This chain's CDR3 is CASSSTGTAREKLFF. The DNA of the CDR3 is TGCGCCAGCAGCAGCACCGGGACAGCGCGGGAAAAACTGTTTTTT. The chain has TRBV5-1 and TRBJ1-4; 7 bases fit TRBD1. The CDR3 extends over 15 amino acids. The V gene's germline CDR1 is SGHRS and CDR2 YFSETQ. Trimming at V came to 4 bases and at J to 8 bases, leaving 11 bases not matched to a gene.

V gene TRBV19 combines with J gene TRBJ2-1; perhaps D is TRBD1 or TRBD2 (6 bases each). Germline V gene sequence: CDR1 LNHDA, CDR2 SQIVND (reference sequence). Between the trimmed V and J ends, which lost 2 bases and 0 bases, there was a span of 20 bases. The CDR3 contains 19 residues. CDR3 sequence: CASSIKGGLRGSSYNEQFF. DNA for the CDR3: TGTGCCAGTAGTATAAAGGGGGGCCTTCGCGGAAGCTCCTACAATGAGCAGTTCTTC.

The rearrangement joins TRBV6-1 to TRBJ1-2, with TRBD1 as a possible D gene (5 bases). V lost 1 base to trimming and J lost 0 bases, with 9 bases between them. The V gene's germline CDR1 is MNHNS and CDR2 SASEGT. This CDR3 contains 15 residues. The CDR3 region is CASSEGWGSNYGYTF. The CDR3 DNA reads as TGTGCCAGCAGTGAAGGGTGGGGGTCTAACTATGGCTACACCTTC.

The chain uses TRBV19 and TRBJ2-1, with 7 bases fitting TRBD2. The germline V gene encodes CDR1 LNHDA and CDR2 SQIVND (reference sequence). CDR3 length: 13 residues. V was pared by 10 bases and J by 2 bases, with 5 bases of the junction left unmatched. This chain's CDR3 is CATGTTPYNEQFF. CDR3 coding DNA: TGTGCCACCGGGACTACCCCCTACAATGAGCAGTTCTTC.

The CDR3 loop reads CASSLVGGYEQYF. DNA of the CDR3: TGTGCCAGCAGCTTAGTTGGCGGCTACGAGCAGTACTTC. The chain carries TRBV7-9 and TRBJ2-7; no clear D. Trimming shortened V by 1 base and J by 3 bases, and 7 bases separated the two germline ends. Germline CDR1 SEHNR, CDR2 FQNEAQ (reference sequence). The CDR3 totals 13 residues.

The rearrangement links TRBV6-1 to TRBJ2-5; 7 bases fit TRBD1. The end of the DNA is better explained by TRBJ2-7, so the J call may be wrong. The length of the CDR3 is 15 residues. Germline V gene lookup returns CDR1 MNHNS and CDR2 SASEGT. This CDR3 is CASSQTGTDSYEQYF. The CDR3 DNA is TGTGCCAGCAGTCAGACCGGGACAGACTCCTACGAGCAGTACTTC.

The rearrangement joins TRBV10-3 to TRBJ2-3; perhaps TRBD1 as D (7 bases). CDR1 and CDR2 from the germline V gene are ENHRY and SYGVKD. Trimming stripped 10 bases from V and 2 bases from J, with 16 bases between. The CDR3 spans 14 residues. CDR3: CATLRGTDTDTQYF. The CDR3 coding sequence is TGTGCCACCCTCCGGGGGACAGACACAGATACGCAGTATTTT.

V usage is TRBV6-1 and J usage is TRBJ1-2; no firm D call. V was trimmed by 6 bases and J by 8 bases, leaving 7 bases between them. The germline gives CDR1 MNHNS, CDR2 SASEGT. The CDR3 sequence is 10 residues long. As DNA, the CDR3 is TGTGCCAGCAGCGATTCGGGCTACACCTTC. Amino acids: CASSDSGYTF.

The chain links TRBV9 to TRBJ2-1, with 10 positions matching TRBD1. The germline V gene has CDR1 SGDLS and CDR2 YYNGEE. V shed 4 bases, J shed 4 bases, and the junction held 5 bases outside the gene matches. The CDR3 runs to 15 residues. The CDR3 reads CASSPGTGAYNEQFF. In DNA form, the CDR3 reads TGTGCCAGCAGCCCCGGGACAGGGGCATACAATGAGCAGTTCTTC.

The V and J genes are TRBV30 and TRBJ1-6; D not resolved. Trimming took off 1 base at V and 6 bases at J, with 7 bases between the two ends. Germline CDR1 is GTSNPN and CDR2 is SVGIG (reference sequence). The CDR3 consists of 13 residues. CDR3 region: CAWSEGSNSPLHF. Here the CDR3 DNA reads TGTGCCTGGAGTGAGGGATCTAATTCACCCCTCCACTTT. Complete variable domain (other parts from reference TRBV30 and TRBJ1-6): SQTIHQWPATLVQPVGSPLSLECTVEGTSNPNLYWYRQAAGRGLQLLFYSVGIGQISSEVPQNLSASRPQDRQFILSSKKLLLSDSGFYLCAWSEGSNSPLHFGNGTRLTVT.

The V gene is TRBV7-2, the J gene TRBJ1-2; 12 bases align to TRBD1. This CDR3 has 15 amino acids. Unmatched junction bases numbered 9, after V lost 5 bases and J lost 8 bases. Looked up from germline, CDR1 is SGHTA and CDR2 is FQGNSA. The CDR3, as DNA: TGTGCCAGCAGCCCCATGGGACAGGGGGCCCTAGGCTACACCTTC. Residues: CASSPMGQGALGYTF.

The chain combines TRBV15 with TRBJ2-5; D remains ambiguous. V lost 4 bases and J lost 2, with 11 bases in between. The CDR3 extends over 14 amino acids. Germline assignment: CDR1 LNHNV and CDR2 YYDKDF (reference sequence). CDR3 loop: CATSKRPVQETQYF. DNA for the CDR3: TGTGCCACCAGCAAACGACCCGTTCAAGAGACCCAGTACTTC.

Concerning this clone: Other DNA sequences of this sample code for an identical CDR3. This chain joins TRBV7-2 and TRBJ1-1; 7 positions match TRBD1. The CDR3 has 14 amino acids. Germline CDR1 is SGHTA and CDR2 is FQGNSA. V was pared by 1 base and J by 4 bases, with 3 bases of the junction left unmatched. The CDR3 DNA follows: TGTGCCAGCAGCTTAGTGCCAGGGGGCACTGAAGCTTTCTTT. It yields the protein CASSLVPGGTEAFF. The whole variable domain, remainder taken from reference TRBV7-2 and TRBJ1-1, is GAGVSQSPSNKVTEKGKDVELRCDPISGHTALYWYRQSLGQGLEFLIYFQGNSAPDKSGLPSDRFSAERTGGSVSTLTIQRTQQEDSAVYLCASSLVPGGTEAFFGQGTRLTVV.

The gene calls are TRBV30 and TRBJ2-5; D is unresolved. This CDR3 region has 12 residues. CDR1 GTSNPN and CDR2 SVGIG come from the germline V gene (reference sequence). Trimming removed 0 bases from V and 2 bases from J, with 4 bases in between. CDR3 coding DNA: TGTGCCTGGAGTGTCTCACAAGAGACCCAGTACTTC. Residues: CAWSVSQETQYF.

The chain joins TRBV7-2 to TRBJ1-3; weak D call: TRBD1 (5 bases). The CDR3 loop spans 15 amino acids. The germline gives CDR1 SGHTA, CDR2 FQGNSA. The V and J ends lost 5 bases and 0 bases respectively, with 11 bases between them. DNA for the CDR3: TGTGCCAGCAGCCCTCAGACAGTCTCTGGAAACACCATATATTTT. Its translation: CASSPQTVSGNTIYF.

The chain has TRBV6-4 and TRBJ2-1; 7 nucleotides match TRBD2. V was clipped by 8 bases and J by 6 bases; unmatched bases: 1. The CDR3 is 11 amino acids. Per germline, CDR1 MRHNA and CDR2 SNTAGT. The CDR3 here is CASGEGNEQFF. The CDR3 DNA is TGTGCCAGCGGGGAGGGCAATGAGCAGTTCTTC.

The chain combines TRBV11-1 with TRBJ2-7; 8 nucleotides agree with TRBD1. J gave up 3 bases and V 5 bases, and 15 bases lay outside the gene matches. Germline V gene sequence: CDR1 SGHAT, CDR2 FQDESV (reference sequence). The CDR3 contains 17 residues. The CDR3, as DNA: TGTGCCAGCAGCGAGGGAGCAGGACAGGGTAATCTCTACGAGCAGTACTTC. It codes for CASSEGAGQGNLYEQYF.

This chain joins TRBV30 and TRBJ1-2; perhaps TRBD1 as D (5 bases). Germline assignment: CDR1 GTSNPN and CDR2 SVGIG (reference sequence). Between the trimmed V and J ends, which lost 5 bases and 6 bases, there was a span of 16 bases. This CDR3 has 13 amino acids. CDR3 protein: CAWSRDRGDGYTF. The DNA of the CDR3 is TGTGCCTGGTCGAGGGATCGGGGGGATGGCTACACCTTC.

V and J are TRBV28 and TRBJ1-1, with D possibly being TRBD1 (6 bases). This CDR3 is 16 amino acids long. Germline CDR1 and CDR2: MDHEN and SYDVKM. V was trimmed by 7 bases and J by 3 bases, leaving 21 bases between them. For the CDR3, the DNA is TGTGCCAGCACCAATTCCCGGGGGCTGGCGTACACTGAAGCTTTCTTT. Translating gives CASTNSRGLAYTEAFF.

The chain recombines TRBV7-2 with TRBJ2-4; 7 nucleotides agree with TRBD1. Germline loops: CDR1 SGHTA, CDR2 FQGNSA. V was clipped by 1 base and J by 7 bases; unmatched bases: 4. The CDR3 loop spans 14 amino acids. CDR3 nucleotide sequence: TGTGCCAGCAGCTTAGGACAGGGTTGGAACATTCAGTACTTC. Translation gives CASSLGQGWNIQYF.

The sample holds one count of this clone. The chain combines TRBV7-7 with TRBJ2-3; TRBD2 agrees at 7 bases. CDR3 length equals 14 residues. Germline V gene data show CDR1 as SSHAT and CDR2 as FNYEAQ (reference sequence). The V segment lost 4 bases and the J segment 3 bases; nucleotides outside the gene matches: 4. The CDR3, as DNA: TGTGCCAGCAGCTCGGGACTAACAACAGATACGCAGTATTTT. This sequence encodes CASSSGLTTDTQYF.

This chain uses TRBV7-3 with TRBJ2-3; 12 nucleotides align to TRBD1. Unmatched junction bases numbered 5, after V lost 0 bases and J lost 4 bases. The CDR3 sequence is 17 residues long. Germline V lookup: CDR1 SGHTA, CDR2 FQGTGA. CDR3 in amino acids: CASSLTGQGASADTQYF. DNA of the CDR3: TGTGCCAGCAGCTTAACGGGACAGGGGGCCAGTGCAGATACGCAGTATTTT.

This clone occurred a few times. The chain recombines TRBV30 with TRBJ2-3; no clear D. The V end lost 4 bases, the J end lost 4 bases, and 15 bases lay between the germline ends. The CDR3 has 14 residues. Germline CDR1 and CDR2: GTSNPN and SVGIG (reference sequence). The CDR3 region has the DNA TGTGCCTGGAAAATCGGCGCCTGGCCAGATACGCAGTATTTT. Its protein product is CAWKIGAWPDTQYF.

The chain is built from TRBV15 and TRBJ2-7; D gene unclear. The CDR3 has 12 amino acids. Trimming took 5 bases from V and 10 from J, leaving 15 bases between them. Germline assignment: CDR1 LNHNV and CDR2 YYDKDF (reference sequence). The CDR3 bases are TGTGCCACCAGCCCCTTGGGCAGAAATCAGTACTTC. It codes for CATSPLGRNQYF.

This chain joins TRBV11-3 and TRBJ2-2; 7 nucleotides line up with TRBD2. The germline V gene encodes CDR1 SGHNT and CDR2 YENEEA. V was pared by 5 bases and J by 7 bases, with 4 bases of the junction left unmatched. The length of the CDR3 is 13 residues. The CDR3 loop reads CASSPREDGELFF. DNA for the CDR3: TGTGCCAGCAGCCCCCGGGAGGACGGGGAGCTGTTTTTT.

This clone has only one observation. V is TRBV2 and J is TRBJ1-5, with D possibly matching TRBD1 (5 bases). Germline V gene lookup returns CDR1 SNHLY and CDR2 FYNNEI. The CDR3 covers 14 residues. The V end was cut by 4 bases, the J end by 3 bases, with 10 bases between. This chain's CDR3 is CASSGDGNNQPQHF. CDR3 bases: TGTGCCAGCAGTGGGGACGGTAACAATCAGCCCCAGCATTTT.